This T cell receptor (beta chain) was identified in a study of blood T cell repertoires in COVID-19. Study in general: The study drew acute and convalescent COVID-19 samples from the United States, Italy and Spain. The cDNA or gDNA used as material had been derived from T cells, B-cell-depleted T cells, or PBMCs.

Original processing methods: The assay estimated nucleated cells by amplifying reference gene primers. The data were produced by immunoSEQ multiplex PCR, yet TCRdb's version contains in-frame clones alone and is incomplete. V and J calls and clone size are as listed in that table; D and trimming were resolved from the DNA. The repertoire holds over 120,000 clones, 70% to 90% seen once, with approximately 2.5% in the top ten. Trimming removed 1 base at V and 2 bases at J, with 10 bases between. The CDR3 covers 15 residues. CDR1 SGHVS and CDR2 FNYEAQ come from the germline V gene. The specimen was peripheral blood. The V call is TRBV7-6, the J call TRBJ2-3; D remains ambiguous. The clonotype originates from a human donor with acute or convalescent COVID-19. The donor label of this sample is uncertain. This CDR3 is CASSLVSLYTDTQYF. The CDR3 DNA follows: TGTGCCAGCAGCTTAGTCTCTCTCTACACAGATACGCAGTATTTT. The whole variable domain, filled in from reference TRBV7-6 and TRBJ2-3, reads GAGVSQSPRYKVTKRGQDVALRCDPISGHVSLYWYRQALGQGPEFLTYFNYEAQQDKSGLPNDRFSAERPEGSISTLTIQRTEQRDSAMYRCASSLVSLYTDTQYFGPGTRLTVL.